This T cell receptor beta chain was retrieved from a study of tissue T cells after allogeneic stem cell transplantation. Study results and caveats: Motif-based clustering found tissue-specific repertoire signatures shared across patients, though few clones were shared. Sampling depth was limited, and the cohort was small and clinically varied.

By share of the sample, this clone is medium-sized. Its antigen remains unidentified. Germline and genes here are mouse. The read ends 1 residue early relative to the CDR3; the germline J gene fills the gap. Noted time point: mouse harvest day 14 after allogeneic transplant. Tail vein injection delivered 10^7 T-cell-depleted bone marrow cells and 10^6 splenic CD5+ T cells. This mouse GVHD model was MHC-mismatched B6 to BALB/c, profiled day 7 or 14. Repertoires were generated with immunoSEQ multiplex PCR, while TCRdb's copy carries only in-frame clones and drops some. The table records thousands of clones, 30% to 40% of them present only once. Germline CDR1 and CDR2: KGHTA and FQNQQP. CDR3 length: 14 amino acids.

The chain uses TRBV23 and TRBJ2-5; the table's D call, TRBD1, was not checked against the DNA. This TCR came from a female BALB/c mouse given C57BL/6 T cells with graft-versus-host disease after an allogeneic hematopoietic cell transplant. The sample consisted of skin. CDR3 sequence reads: CSSSQMDRGDTQYF. CDR3 bases read: TGCTCCAGCAGTCAAATGGACAGGGGAGACACCCAGTAC.